This T cell receptor (beta chain) was captured by sequencing in a study of T cells in tuberculosis. Study-level background: A South African cohort included IGRA-negative adolescents, latently infected IGRA-positive adolescents and adults with active tuberculosis.

The CDR3 covers 15 residues. The germline gives CDR1 SEHNR, CDR2 FQNEAQ (reference sequence). The ends were cut back, 0 bases at V and 4 bases at J, with 12 bases in the middle. The study's findings and limits: Smaller alpha distances in active tuberculosis partly reflected shorter CDR3-alpha lengths.

To note about this clone: Its target is not known.

Data came from immunoSEQ multiplex PCR; TCRdb stores just in-frame clones and leaves some out. The data hold about 7,700 clones, with around 93% observed a single time. The sample consisted of PBMCs. The chain has TRBV7-9 and TRBJ2-5, with D tentatively TRBD2 (5 bases). The sequence came from an adult with tuberculosis. The CDR3 here is CASSLALRGSETQYF. CDR3 DNA sequence: TGTGCCAGCAGCTTAGCGCTAAGAGGGTCAGAGACCCAGTACTTC.